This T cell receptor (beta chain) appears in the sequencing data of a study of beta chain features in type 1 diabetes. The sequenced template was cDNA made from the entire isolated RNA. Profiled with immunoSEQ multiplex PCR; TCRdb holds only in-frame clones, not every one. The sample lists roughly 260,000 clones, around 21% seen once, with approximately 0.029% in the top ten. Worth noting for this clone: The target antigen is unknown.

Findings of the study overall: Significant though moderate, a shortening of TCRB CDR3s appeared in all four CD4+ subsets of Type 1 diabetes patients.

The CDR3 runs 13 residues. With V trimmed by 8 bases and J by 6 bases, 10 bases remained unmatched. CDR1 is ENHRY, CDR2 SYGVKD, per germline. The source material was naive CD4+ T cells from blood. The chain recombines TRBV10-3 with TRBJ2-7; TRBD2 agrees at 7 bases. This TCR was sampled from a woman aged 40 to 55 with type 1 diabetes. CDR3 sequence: CAIWDGGSFEQYF. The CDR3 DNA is TGTGCCATCTGGGATGGCGGGAGTTTCGAGCAGTACTTC.